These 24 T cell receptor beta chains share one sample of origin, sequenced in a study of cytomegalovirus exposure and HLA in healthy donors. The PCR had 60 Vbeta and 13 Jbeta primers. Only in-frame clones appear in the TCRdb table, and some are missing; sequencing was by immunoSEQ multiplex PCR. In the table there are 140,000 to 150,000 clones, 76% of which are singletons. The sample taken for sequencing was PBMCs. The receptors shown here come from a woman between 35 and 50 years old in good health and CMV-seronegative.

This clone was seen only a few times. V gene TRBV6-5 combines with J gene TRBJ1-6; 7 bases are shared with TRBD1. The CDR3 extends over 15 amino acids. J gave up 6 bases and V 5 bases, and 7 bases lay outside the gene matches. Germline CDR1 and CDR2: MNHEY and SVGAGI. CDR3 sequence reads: CASSTTGTANSPLHF. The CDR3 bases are TGTGCCAGCAGTACCACCGGGACAGCTAATTCACCCCTCCACTTT.

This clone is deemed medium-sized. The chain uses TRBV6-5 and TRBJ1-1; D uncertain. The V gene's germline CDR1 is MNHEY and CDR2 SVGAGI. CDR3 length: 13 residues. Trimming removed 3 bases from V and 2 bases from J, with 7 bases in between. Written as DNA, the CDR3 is TGTGCCAGCAGTTATGGGAGAAACACTGAAGCTTTCTTT. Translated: CASSYGRNTEAFF.

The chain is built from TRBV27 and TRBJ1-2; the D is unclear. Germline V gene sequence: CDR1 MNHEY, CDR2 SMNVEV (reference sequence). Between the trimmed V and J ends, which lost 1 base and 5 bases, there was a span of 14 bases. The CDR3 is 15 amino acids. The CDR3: CASSLFPLGRYGYTF. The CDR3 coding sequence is TGTGCCAGCAGTTTATTTCCTTTAGGGAGATATGGCTACACCTTC.

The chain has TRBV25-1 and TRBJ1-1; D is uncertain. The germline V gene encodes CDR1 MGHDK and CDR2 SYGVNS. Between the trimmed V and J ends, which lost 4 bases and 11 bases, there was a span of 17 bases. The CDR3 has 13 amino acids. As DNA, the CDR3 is TGTGCCAGCAGTGCCGGTGGGCGCGATCTGGCTTTCTTT. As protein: CASSAGGRDLAFF.

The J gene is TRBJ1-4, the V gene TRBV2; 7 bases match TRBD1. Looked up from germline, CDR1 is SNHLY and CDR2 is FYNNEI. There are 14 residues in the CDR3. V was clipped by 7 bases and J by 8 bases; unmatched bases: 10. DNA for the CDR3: TGTGCCAGCACCACAGGGGAAGGGCAAGAAAAACTGTTTTTT. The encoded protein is CASTTGEGQEKLFF.

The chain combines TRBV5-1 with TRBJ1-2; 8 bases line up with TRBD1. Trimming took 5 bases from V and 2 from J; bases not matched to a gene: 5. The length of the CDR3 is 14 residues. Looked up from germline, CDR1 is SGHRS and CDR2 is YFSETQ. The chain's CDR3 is CASRRTGPNYGYTF. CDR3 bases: TGCGCCAGCAGACGGACAGGGCCAAACTATGGCTACACCTTC.

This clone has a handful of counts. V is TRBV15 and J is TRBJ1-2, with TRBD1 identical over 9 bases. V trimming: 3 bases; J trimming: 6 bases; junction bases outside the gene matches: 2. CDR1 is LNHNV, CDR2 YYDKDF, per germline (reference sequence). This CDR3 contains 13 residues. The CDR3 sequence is CATSRRDRDGYTF. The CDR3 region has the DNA TGTGCCACCAGCAGGCGGGACAGGGATGGCTACACCTTC.

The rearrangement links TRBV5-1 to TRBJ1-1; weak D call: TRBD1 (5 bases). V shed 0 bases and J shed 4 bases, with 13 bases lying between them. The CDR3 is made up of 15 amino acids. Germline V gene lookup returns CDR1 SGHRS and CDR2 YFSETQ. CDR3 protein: CASSLAQGQGTEAFF. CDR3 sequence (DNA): TGCGCCAGCAGCTTGGCTCAAGGGCAGGGCACTGAAGCTTTCTTT.

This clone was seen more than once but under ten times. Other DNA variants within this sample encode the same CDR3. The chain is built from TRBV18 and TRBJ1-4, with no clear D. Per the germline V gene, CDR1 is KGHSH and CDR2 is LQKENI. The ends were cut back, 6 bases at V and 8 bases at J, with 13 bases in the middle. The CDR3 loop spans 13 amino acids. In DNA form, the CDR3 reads TGTGCCAGCTCCCCCGGCGCAGGAGAAAAACTGTTTTTT. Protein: CASSPGAGEKLFF.

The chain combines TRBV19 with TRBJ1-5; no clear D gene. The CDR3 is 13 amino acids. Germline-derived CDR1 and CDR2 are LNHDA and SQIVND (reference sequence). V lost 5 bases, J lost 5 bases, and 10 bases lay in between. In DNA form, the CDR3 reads TGTGCCAGTAGTTCGGGGTCGGATCAGCCCCAGCATTTT. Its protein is CASSSGSDQPQHF.

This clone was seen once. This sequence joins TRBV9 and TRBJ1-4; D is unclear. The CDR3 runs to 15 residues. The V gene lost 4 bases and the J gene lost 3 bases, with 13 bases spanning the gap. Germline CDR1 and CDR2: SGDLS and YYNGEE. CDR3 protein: CASSKPDLANEKLFF. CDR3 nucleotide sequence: TGTGCCAGCAGCAAGCCGGACTTGGCTAATGAAAAACTGTTTTTT.

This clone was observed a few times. CDR3 nucleotide sequence: TGTGCCAGCAGCTGGGGAGAGGGTACGACTGAAGCTTTCTTT. This sequence encodes CASSWGEGTTEAFF. The rearrangement links TRBV7-9 to TRBJ1-1; D unclear. Germline assignment: CDR1 SEHNR and CDR2 FQNEAQ (reference sequence). This CDR3 is built from 14 residues. V lost 4 bases, J lost 5 bases, and 14 bases lay in between. Combining the CDR3 with reference TRBV7-9 and TRBJ1-1 gives the whole variable domain DTGVSQNPRHKITKRGQNVTFRCDPISEHNRLYWYRQTLGQGPEFLTYFQNEAQLEKSRLLSDRFSAERPKGSFSTLEIQRTEQGDSAMYLCASSWGEGTTEAFFGQGTRLTVV.

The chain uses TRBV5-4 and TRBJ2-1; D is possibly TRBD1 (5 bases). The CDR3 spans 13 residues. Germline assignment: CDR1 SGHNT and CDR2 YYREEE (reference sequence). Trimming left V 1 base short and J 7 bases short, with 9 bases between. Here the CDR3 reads CASSLRGWNEQFF. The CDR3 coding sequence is TGTGCCAGCAGCTTGAGGGGCTGGAATGAGCAGTTCTTC.

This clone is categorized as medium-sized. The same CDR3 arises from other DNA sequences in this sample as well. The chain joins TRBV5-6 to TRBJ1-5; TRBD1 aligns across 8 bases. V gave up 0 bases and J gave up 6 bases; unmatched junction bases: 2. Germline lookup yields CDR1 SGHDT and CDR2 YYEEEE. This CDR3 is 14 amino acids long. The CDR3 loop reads CASSLAGGGQPQHF. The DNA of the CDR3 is TGTGCCAGCAGCTTGGCAGGGGGCGGTCAGCCCCAGCATTTT.

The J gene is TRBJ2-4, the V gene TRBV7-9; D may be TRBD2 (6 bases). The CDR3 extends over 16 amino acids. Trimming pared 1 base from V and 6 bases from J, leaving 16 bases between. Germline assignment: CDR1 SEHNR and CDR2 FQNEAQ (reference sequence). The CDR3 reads CASSLVAMGGINIQYF. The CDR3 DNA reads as TGTGCCAGCAGCTTAGTCGCTATGGGCGGGATAAACATTCAGTACTTC. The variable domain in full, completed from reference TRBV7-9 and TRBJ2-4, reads DTGVSQNPRHKITKRGQNVTFRCDPISEHNRLYWYRQTLGQGPEFLTYFQNEAQLEKSRLLSDRFSAERPKGSFSTLEIQRTEQGDSAMYLCASSLVAMGGINIQYFGAGTRLSVL.

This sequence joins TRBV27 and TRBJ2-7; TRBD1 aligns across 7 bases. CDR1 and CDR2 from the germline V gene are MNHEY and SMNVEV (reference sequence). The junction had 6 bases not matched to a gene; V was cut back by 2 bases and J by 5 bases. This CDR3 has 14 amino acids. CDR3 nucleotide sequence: TGTGCCAGCAGTTTAAACAGGGGAAGCCACGAGCAGTACTTC. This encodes CASSLNRGSHEQYF.

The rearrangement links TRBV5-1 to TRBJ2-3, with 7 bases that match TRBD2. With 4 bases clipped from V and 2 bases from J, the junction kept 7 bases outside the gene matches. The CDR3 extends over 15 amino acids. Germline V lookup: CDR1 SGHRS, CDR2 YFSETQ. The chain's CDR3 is CASSPGTIYTDTQYF. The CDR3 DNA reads TGCGCCAGCAGCCCTGGGACTATCTACACAGATACGCAGTATTTT.

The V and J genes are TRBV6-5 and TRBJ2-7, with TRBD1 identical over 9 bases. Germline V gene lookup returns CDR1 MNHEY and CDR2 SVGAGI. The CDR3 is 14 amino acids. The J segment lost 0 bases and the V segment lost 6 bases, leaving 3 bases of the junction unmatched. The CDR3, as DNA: TGTGCCAGCAGGGCGGGACAGGGCTCCTACGAGCAGTACTTC. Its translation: CASRAGQGSYEQYF.

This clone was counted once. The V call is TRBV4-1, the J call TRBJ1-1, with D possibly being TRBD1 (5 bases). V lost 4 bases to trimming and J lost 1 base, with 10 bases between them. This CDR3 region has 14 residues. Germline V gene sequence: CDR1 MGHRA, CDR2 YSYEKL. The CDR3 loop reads CASSLDTENTEAFF. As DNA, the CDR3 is TGCGCCAGCAGCCTGGACACGGAGAACACTGAAGCTTTCTTT.

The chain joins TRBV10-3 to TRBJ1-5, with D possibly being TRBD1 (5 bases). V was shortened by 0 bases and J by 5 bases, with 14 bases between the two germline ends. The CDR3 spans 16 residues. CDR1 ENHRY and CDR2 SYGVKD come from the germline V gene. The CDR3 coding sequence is TGTGCCATCAGTGAGTCGACCGCGGGGGATGATCAGCCCCAGCATTTT. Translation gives CAISESTAGDDQPQHF.

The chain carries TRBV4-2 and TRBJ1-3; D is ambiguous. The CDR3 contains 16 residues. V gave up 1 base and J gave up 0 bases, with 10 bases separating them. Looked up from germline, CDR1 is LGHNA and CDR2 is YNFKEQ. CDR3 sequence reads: CASSQVSVASGNTIYF. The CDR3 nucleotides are TGTGCCAGCAGCCAAGTGTCAGTCGCCTCTGGAAACACCATATATTTT.

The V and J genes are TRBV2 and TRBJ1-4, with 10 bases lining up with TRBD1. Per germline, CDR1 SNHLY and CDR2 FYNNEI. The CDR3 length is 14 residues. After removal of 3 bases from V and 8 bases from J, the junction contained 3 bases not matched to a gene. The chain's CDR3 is CASSDRTGGEKLFF. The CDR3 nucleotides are TGTGCCAGCAGTGACCGGACAGGGGGAGAAAAACTGTTTTTT.

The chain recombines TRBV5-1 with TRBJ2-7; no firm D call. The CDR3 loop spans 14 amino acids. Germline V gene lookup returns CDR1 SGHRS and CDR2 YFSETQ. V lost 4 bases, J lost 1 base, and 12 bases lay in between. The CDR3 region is CASSPGLSSYEQYF. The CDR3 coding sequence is TGCGCCAGCAGCCCTGGTTTGAGTTCCTACGAGCAGTACTTC.

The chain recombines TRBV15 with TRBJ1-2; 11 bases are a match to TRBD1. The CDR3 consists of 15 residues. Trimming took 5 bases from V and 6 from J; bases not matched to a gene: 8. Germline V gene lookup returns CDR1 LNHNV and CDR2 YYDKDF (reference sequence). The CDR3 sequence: CATSEWDRGGDGYTF. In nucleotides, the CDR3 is TGTGCCACCAGCGAGTGGGACAGGGGGGGTGATGGCTACACCTTC.